A selection of T cell receptor beta chains follows, all from one sample in a study of cytomegalovirus exposure and HLA in healthy donors. Measured with immunoSEQ multiplex PCR; TCRdb has only the in-frame clones, and not every one. Of about 240,000 clones listed, more than 75% are singletons. Sample: PBMCs. These receptors originate from a woman aged 25 to 45 in good health and CMV-seropositive. Both conserved end residues are part of each CDR3. The D gene is left open where the match is weak. Clone size, where shown, is once, few, many, or a class for clones that have expanded.

len	v_gene	abundance	j_gene	d_gene	CDR3aa	CDR3nt
15	TRBV11-2	NA	TRBJ2-7	TRBD2	CASSSTSGSSYEQYF	TGTGCCAGCAGCTCAACTAGCGGGAGTAGCTACGAGCAGTACTTC
15	TRBV28	NA	TRBJ2-1	TRBD2	CASSKTSGRFTEQFF	TGTGCCAGCAGTAAGACTAGCGGGAGATTTACTGAGCAGTTCTTC
14	TRBV6-1	NA	TRBJ2-7	TRBD1	CASSRQGGPYEQYF	TGTGCCAGCAGTCGACAGGGGGGTCCCTACGAGCAGTACTTC
15	TRBV28	NA	TRBJ2-1	NA	CASSSIADGINEQFF	TGTGCCAGCAGCTCTATAGCGGACGGAATCAATGAGCAGTTCTTC
15	TRBV18	NA	TRBJ1-1	TRBD1	CASSLGQLLNTEAFF	TGTGCCAGCTCACTGGGACAGCTCTTAAACACTGAAGCTTTCTTT
15	TRBV4-1	NA	TRBJ1-1	TRBD1	CASSHLRGVGAEAFF	TGCGCCAGCAGCCACCTCAGGGGGGTGGGTGCTGAAGCTTTCTTT
14	TRBV7-9	once	TRBJ1-5	TRBD1	CASSSGQGQQPQHF	TGTGCCAGCAGCTCGGGACAGGGGCAACAGCCCCAGCATTTT
15	TRBV27	NA	TRBJ2-1	TRBD2	CASRTWREGFNEQFF	TGTGCCAGCAGGACCTGGCGGGAGGGTTTCAATGAGCAGTTCTTC
12	TRBV30	NA	TRBJ1-1	NA	CAWGAGFTEAFF	TGTGCCTGGGGTGCGGGGTTCACTGAAGCTTTCTTT
13	TRBV30	NA	TRBJ1-3	NA	CAWTQDSGNTIYF	TGTGCCTGGACCCAGGACTCTGGAAACACCATATATTTT
17	TRBV4-2	NA	TRBJ2-1	TRBD2	CASSQGWASGSYNEQFF	TGTGCCAGCAGCCAAGGGTGGGCTAGCGGGAGCTACAATGAGCAGTTCTTC
16	TRBV11-3	NA	TRBJ2-1	TRBD1	CASSRQGTFSYNEQFF	TGTGCCAGCAGTCGACAGGGGACTTTTTCCTACAATGAGCAGTTCTTC
12	TRBV29-1	NA	TRBJ2-2	NA	CSATDTSGELFF	TGCAGCGCGACAGACACTTCCGGGGAGCTGTTTTTT
14	TRBV30	NA	TRBJ2-7	TRBD2	CAWASGGPQGEQYF	TGTGCCTGGGCTAGCGGAGGCCCCCAAGGCGAGCAGTACTTC
12	TRBV6-5	NA	TRBJ1-1	TRBD1	CATHRGNTEAFF	TGTGCCACCCACAGGGGCAACACTGAAGCTTTCTTT
14	TRBV21-1	few	TRBJ2-7	NA	CASIKPQATGEQYF	TGTGCCAGCATCAAGCCGCAGGCCACAGGGGAGCAGTACTTC
11	TRBV28	NA	TRBJ2-7	NA	CAGGGTYEQYF	TGTGCGGGGGGAGGCACCTACGAGCAGTACTTC
16	TRBV7-9	NA	TRBJ1-2	TRBD1	CASSVRQGVVIYGYTF	TGTGCCAGCAGCGTCCGACAGGGAGTAGTGATTTATGGCTACACCTTC
15	TRBV6-1	once	TRBJ2-7	NA	CASIPQATITYEQYF	TGTGCCAGCATCCCCCAGGCCACCATCACCTACGAGCAGTACTTC
21	TRBV28	NA	TRBJ2-7	TRBD2	CASSLLSGTSGRAPWGYEQYF	TGTGCCAGCAGTTTACTCTCCGGGACTAGCGGGAGGGCCCCTTGGGGGTACGAGCAGTACTTC
12	TRBV11-2	NA	TRBJ2-1	NA	CASSLYYNEQFF	TGTGCCAGCAGCCTCTACTACAATGAGCAGTTCTTC
14	TRBV28	NA	TRBJ2-2	NA	CATPRGINTGELFF	TGTGCCACCCCTCGGGGGATTAACACCGGGGAGCTGTTTTTT